These 27 T cell receptor beta chains originate from one sample sequenced in a study of cytomegalovirus exposure and HLA in healthy donors. Using immunoSEQ multiplex PCR, the repertoire was profiled, and TCRdb retains in-frame clones only, with some absent. The data show approximately 140,000 clones, around four fifths seen once. The sample taken for sequencing was PBMCs. Receptors were obtained from a woman aged 25 to 39 in good health and CMV-seronegative.

Here the CDR3 DNA reads TGTGCCAGCGGCTTAGGGACAGCCTACGAGCAGTACTTC. As protein: CASGLGTAYEQYF. The V call is TRBV18, the J call TRBJ2-7, with 7 bases aligning to TRBD1. CDR3 length: 13 residues. Germline CDR1 and CDR2: KGHSH and LQKENI. The V gene end was trimmed by 8 bases and the J gene end by 2 bases; junction bases not matched to a gene: 6.

This clone was observed a few times. The genes are TRBV6-5 and TRBJ1-3; tentatively, D is TRBD1 (6 bases). V was cut by 8 bases and J by 0 bases, with 14 bases left in between. Germline CDR1 is MNHEY and CDR2 is SVGAGI. The CDR3 is 15 residues long. For the CDR3, the DNA is TGTGCCAGCTCGAGCAGGGGCTTCTCTGGAAACACCATATATTTT. This translates into CASSSRGFSGNTIYF.

The V and J genes are TRBV11-2 and TRBJ2-4, with TRBD2 identical over 8 bases. J gave up 6 bases and V 8 bases, and 0 bases lay outside the gene matches. CDR3 length: 11 amino acids. Looked up from germline, CDR1 is SGHAT and CDR2 is FQNNGV. The DNA of the CDR3 is TGTGCCAGCCGGGAGGGAAACATTCAGTACTTC. This codes for CASREGNIQYF. Looking up the rest from reference TRBV11-2 and TRBJ2-4 gives the full variable domain: EAGVAQSPRYKIIEKRQSVAFWCNPISGHATLYWYQQILGQGPKLLIQFQNNGVVDDSQLPKDRFSAERLKGVDSTLKIQPAKLEDSAVYLCASREGNIQYFGAGTRLSVL.

This sequence joins TRBV19 and TRBJ1-1; D remains ambiguous. V was pared by 5 bases and J by 2 bases, with 6 bases between. Germline V gene sequence: CDR1 LNHDA, CDR2 SQIVND (reference sequence). The CDR3 runs to 12 residues. The CDR3 here is CASSAGNTEAFF. The CDR3, as DNA: TGTGCCAGTAGTGCAGGTAACACTGAAGCTTTCTTT.

V and J are TRBV7-2 and TRBJ1-6, with D possibly being TRBD1 (6 bases). CDR1 SGHTA and CDR2 FQGNSA come from the germline V gene. CDR3 size: 15 residues. V dropped 5 bases and J dropped 7 bases, with 15 bases sitting between them. Here the CDR3 DNA reads TGTGCCAGCAGCAAACGACGACAGGAAAATTCACCCCTCCACTTT. Translation: CASSKRRQENSPLHF.

The J gene is TRBJ1-1, the V gene TRBV19; unclear D gene. Trimming stripped 5 bases from V and 4 bases from J, with 17 bases between. The germline CDR1 and CDR2 sequences are LNHDA and SQIVND (reference sequence). The CDR3 has 15 residues. This chain's CDR3 is CASSAGGPLSTEAFF. The CDR3 DNA is TGTGCCAGTAGTGCCGGCGGGCCTCTGAGCACTGAAGCTTTCTTT. The full variable domain, rest sourced from reference TRBV19 and TRBJ1-1, is DGGITQSPKYLFRKEGQNVTLSCEQNLNHDAMYWYRQDPGQGLRLIYYSQIVNDFQKGDIAEGYSVSREKKESFPLTVTSAQKNPTAFYLCASSAGGPLSTEAFFGQGTRLTVV.

J is TRBJ1-2 and V is TRBV2; possibly TRBD1 for D (6 bases). The CDR3 is made up of 12 amino acids. V lost 8 bases to trimming and J lost 6 bases, with 13 bases between them. Germline loops: CDR1 SNHLY, CDR2 FYNNEI. CDR3: CASGYNRDGYTF. The CDR3 DNA follows: TGTGCCAGCGGATACAACAGGGATGGCTACACCTTC.

The chain recombines TRBV2 with TRBJ2-7, with 8 bases matching TRBD1. Germline loops: CDR1 SNHLY, CDR2 FYNNEI. The ends lost 6 bases at V and 7 bases at J; junction bases unmatched: 11. CDR3 length: 14 amino acids. In DNA, the CDR3 is TGTGCCAGCAGAAGACAGGGGAGTTCGGAGGAGCAGTACTTC. Its translation is CASRRQGSSEEQYF.

The CDR3 loop is CASSQRVDTEAFF. The CDR3 DNA reads as TGTGCCAGTAGTCAGCGGGTGGACACTGAAGCTTTCTTT. This rearrangement joins TRBV19 to TRBJ1-1; D gene unclear. V lost 5 bases and J 3 bases, leaving 10 bases between the germline ends. The germline V gene encodes CDR1 LNHDA and CDR2 SQIVND (reference sequence). There are 13 residues in the CDR3. The entire variable domain, with the rest obtained from reference TRBV19 and TRBJ1-1, is as follows: DGGITQSPKYLFRKEGQNVTLSCEQNLNHDAMYWYRQDPGQGLRLIYYSQIVNDFQKGDIAEGYSVSREKKESFPLTVTSAQKNPTAFYLCASSQRVDTEAFFGQGTRLTVV.

DNA for the CDR3: TGTGCCAGCAGCCGGGATTCTTCGCGGGCTAGTCCCTACAATGAGCAGTTCTTC. Translation gives CASSRDSSRASPYNEQFF. This rearrangement joins TRBV4-2 to TRBJ2-1; possibly TRBD2 for D (5 bases). Trimming pared 4 bases from V and 2 bases from J, leaving 21 bases between. Germline CDR1 LGHNA, CDR2 YNFKEQ. The CDR3 is made up of 18 amino acids.

J is TRBJ2-5 and V is TRBV29-1; TRBD1 agrees at 8 bases. The CDR3 sequence is 13 residues long. Trimming took 5 bases from V and 5 from J; bases not matched to a gene: 7. The germline V gene encodes CDR1 SQVTM and CDR2 ANQGSEA. This CDR3 reads CSVTRTGRETQYF. CDR3 sequence (DNA): TGCAGCGTTACTCGGACAGGGCGGGAGACCCAGTACTTC.

The V gene is TRBV27, the J gene TRBJ2-2; D gene unclear. Germline CDR1 and CDR2: MNHEY and SMNVEV (reference sequence). Trimming stripped 2 bases from V and 0 bases from J, with 10 bases between. The CDR3 has 16 residues. The CDR3 loop reads CASSLHDSANTGELFF. The CDR3 coding sequence is TGTGCCAGCAGTTTACATGACTCCGCGAACACCGGGGAGCTGTTTTTT.

CDR3 nucleotides: TGTGCCAGCAGCGCGGACAGGGCCGTCGCTAGTTCACCCCTCCACTTT. Protein product: CASSADRAVASSPLHF. V gene TRBV7-9 combines with J gene TRBJ1-6; 8 bases are a match to TRBD1. The CDR3 extends over 16 amino acids. V shed 5 bases and J 9 bases; nucleotides not matched to a gene: 12. Germline CDR1 SEHNR, CDR2 FQNEAQ (reference sequence).

The CDR3 spells CASSPNREWNTEAFF. The DNA of the CDR3 is TGTGCCAGCTCACCAAACAGGGAATGGAACACTGAAGCTTTCTTT. The genes are TRBV18 and TRBJ1-1; possibly TRBD1 for D (6 bases). V gave up 2 bases and J gave up 1 base, with 11 bases separating them. Germline CDR1 KGHSH, CDR2 LQKENI. This CDR3 is built from 15 residues.

The V and J genes are TRBV5-1 and TRBJ1-1; perhaps TRBD1 as D (5 bases). The V end was cut by 0 bases, the J end by 10 bases, with 13 bases between. Germline values: CDR1 SGHRS, CDR2 YFSETQ. The CDR3 loop spans 13 amino acids. This CDR3 reads CASSLGGRRGAFF. CDR3 bases: TGCGCCAGCAGCTTGGGAGGTCGTAGGGGAGCTTTCTTT.

J is TRBJ2-5 and V is TRBV4-1; 11 bases align to TRBD2. The germline CDR1 and CDR2 sequences are MGHRA and YSYEKL. J gave up 5 bases and V 4 bases, and 6 bases lay outside the gene matches. This CDR3 comprises 15 residues. This CDR3 reads CASSPTSGVFETQYF. The CDR3 DNA reads as TGCGCCAGCAGCCCGACTAGCGGGGTGTTTGAGACCCAGTACTTC.

The V gene is TRBV28, the J gene TRBJ1-5; a weak D match, TRBD1 (5 bases). This CDR3 spans 16 amino acids. With 4 bases removed from V and 9 bases from J, the gap between germline ends came to 22 bases. In germline, CDR1 is MDHEN, CDR2 SYDVKM. The CDR3 spells CASSSSPRRGVWPQHF. The CDR3 nucleotides are TGTGCCAGCAGTTCTTCCCCACGGAGGGGTGTGTGGCCCCAGCATTTT.

This clone appeared once. J is TRBJ2-5 and V is TRBV5-1, with D possibly TRBD1 on 6 matching bases. Trimming stripped 2 bases from V and 3 bases from J, with 11 bases between. CDR3 size: 14 residues. In germline, CDR1 is SGHRS, CDR2 YFSETQ. CDR3 sequence (DNA): TGCGCCAGCAGCTTCTCACAGGGAAAAGAGACCCAGTACTTC. It encodes CASSFSQGKETQYF.

This chain links TRBV4-2 with TRBJ2-7, with a possible D match to TRBD2 (6 bases). V shed 0 bases and J shed 2 bases, with 17 bases lying between them. This CDR3 contains 17 residues. Germline CDR1 and CDR2: LGHNA and YNFKEQ. The chain's CDR3 is CASSQEGTERSPYEQYF. CDR3 DNA: TGTGCCAGCAGCCAAGAAGGGACTGAAAGAAGCCCCTACGAGCAGTACTTC.

CDR3 in DNA: TGTGCCAGCAGTTTAAACAGGGGGCGAGGTGAAGCTTTCTTT. Protein: CASSLNRGRGEAFF. The chain employs TRBV27 and TRBJ1-1; 9 bases align to TRBD1. The CDR3 runs to 14 residues. Germline values: CDR1 MNHEY, CDR2 SMNVEV (reference sequence). V shed 2 bases and J 7 bases; nucleotides not matched to a gene: 5.

V is TRBV7-9 and J is TRBJ1-2; D is possibly TRBD1 (5 bases). Germline loops: CDR1 SEHNR, CDR2 FQNEAQ (reference sequence). The length of the CDR3 is 17 residues. V dropped 5 bases and J dropped 4 bases, with 23 bases sitting between them. CDR3 sequence (DNA): TGTGCCAGCAGCCCAGCACAGGAAGCGGGAGCTCTCTATGGCTACACCTTC. Its protein product is CASSPAQEAGALYGYTF. The complete variable domain, with remaining parts taken from reference TRBV7-9 and TRBJ1-2, reads DTGVSQNPRHKITKRGQNVTFRCDPISEHNRLYWYRQTLGQGPEFLTYFQNEAQLEKSRLLSDRFSAERPKGSFSTLEIQRTEQGDSAMYLCASSPAQEAGALYGYTFGSGTRLTVV.

The V call is TRBV27, the J call TRBJ2-3; 10 bases fit TRBD1. The CDR3 is 15 amino acids. V was pared by 5 bases and J by 1 base, with 3 bases of the junction left unmatched. Germline CDR1 is MNHEY and CDR2 is SMNVEV (reference sequence). DNA for the CDR3: TGTGCCAGCAGTCCCGGGACAGGGGGCACAGATACGCAGTATTTT. This encodes CASSPGTGGTDTQYF.

The V call is TRBV7-2, the J call TRBJ1-5; D is possibly TRBD1 (5 bases). V lost 3 bases and J 7 bases, leaving 10 bases between the germline ends. Germline V gives CDR1 SGHTA, CDR2 FQGNSA. The CDR3 runs 13 residues. Written as DNA, the CDR3 is TGTGCCAGCAGCTTCAGGGAAGGACAGCCCCAGCATTTT. Translation: CASSFREGQPQHF.

CDR3 region: CASRRGVGADVEQYF. Written as DNA, the CDR3 is TGCGCCAGCCGACGGGGGGTGGGGGCCGATGTCGAGCAGTACTTC. The V and J genes are TRBV5-1 and TRBJ2-7; tentative D call: TRBD2 (7 bases). V lost 7 bases to trimming and J lost 6 bases, with 23 bases between them. The length of the CDR3 is 15 residues. Germline V gives CDR1 SGHRS, CDR2 YFSETQ.

The V gene is TRBV4-1, the J gene TRBJ2-1; 9 bases are shared with TRBD2. The germline V gene encodes CDR1 MGHRA and CDR2 YSYEKL. V trimming: 6 bases; J trimming: 5 bases; junction bases outside the gene matches: 14. This CDR3 is built from 17 residues. CDR3 protein: CASRPIVAGGPNNEQFF. The CDR3 nucleotides read TGCGCCAGCAGGCCTATCGTTGCGGGGGGGCCGAACAATGAGCAGTTCTTC.

The CDR3 coding sequence is TGTGCCAGCTCACCACGGAACGGGGGGGTGGACGAGCAGTACTTC. Protein product: CASSPRNGGVDEQYF. The V and J genes are TRBV18 and TRBJ2-7, with 8 bases fitting TRBD2. CDR3 size: 15 residues. Germline CDR1 is KGHSH and CDR2 is LQKENI. The junction had 7 bases not matched to a gene; V was cut back by 1 base and J by 5 bases.

V usage is TRBV7-8 and J usage is TRBJ1-4; no firm D call. This CDR3 comprises 14 residues. With 0 bases removed from V and 3 bases from J, the gap between germline ends came to 5 bases. CDR1 and CDR2 (germline): SGHVS, FQNEAQ. The DNA for the CDR3 is TGTGCCAGCAGCTTAGCAGAGGCTAATGAAAAACTGTTTTTT. The encoded protein is CASSLAEANEKLFF.